Shown below are 19 T cell receptor beta chains from a single sample sequenced in a study of beta chain features in type 1 diabetes. Expressed TCRB transcripts were sequenced because the isolated RNA had all been reverse transcribed beforehand. Here immunoSEQ multiplex PCR was the method, and the copy in TCRdb shows in-frame clones only, minus some. The sample consists of 350,000 to 450,000 clones, roughly 16% of them appearing once. Sequenced sample: naive CD4+ T cells from blood. The receptor set was obtained from a woman under 30 in good health.

This chain links TRBV10-3 with TRBJ2-5; 8 bases line up with TRBD1. The CDR3 loop spans 13 amino acids. J was trimmed by 2 bases and V by 6 bases; bases with no gene match: 2. Germline CDR1 reads ENHRY; CDR2 reads SYGVKD. CDR3 in DNA: TGTGCCATCAGGGGACAGGAACAAGAGACCCAGTACTTC. Protein product: CAIRGQEQETQYF.

This chain joins TRBV29-1 and TRBJ2-7; 9 nucleotides agree with TRBD1. J lost 7 bases, V lost 0 bases, and 4 bases had no gene match. Per germline, CDR1 SQVTM and CDR2 ANQGSEA. The CDR3 contains 13 residues. CDR3 DNA: TGCAGCGTTGAAGAGGGACAGGGTCGAGAGCAGTACTTC. Its protein product is CSVEEGQGREQYF.

V usage is TRBV28 and J usage is TRBJ2-1; 7 bases map to TRBD2. The junction had 10 bases not matched to a gene; V was cut back by 3 bases and J by 8 bases. The germline gives CDR1 MDHEN, CDR2 SYDVKM. The CDR3 sequence is 15 residues long. The CDR3: CASSLGGSLSDEQFF. CDR3 nucleotide sequence: TGTGCCAGCAGTTTGGGCGGGAGCCTTTCCGATGAGCAGTTCTTC.

The chain is built from TRBV27 and TRBJ2-4, with no clear D. The CDR3 has 14 residues. V lost 0 bases and J lost 9, with 12 bases in between. The V gene's germline CDR1 is MNHEY and CDR2 SMNVEV (reference sequence). CDR3 region: CASSLSEGTGIQYF. The DNA for the CDR3 is TGTGCCAGCAGTTTATCAGAAGGCACGGGCATTCAGTACTTC.

The chain combines TRBV29-1 with TRBJ2-1; 11 bases map to TRBD2. V was clipped by 4 bases and J by 5 bases; unmatched bases: 10. The CDR3 loop spans 16 amino acids. Germline-derived CDR1 and CDR2 are SQVTM and ANQGSEA. For the CDR3, the DNA is TGCAGCGTTGTAAGGTTAGCGGGAGGGATGAACAATGAGCAGTTCTTC. Translation gives CSVVRLAGGMNNEQFF.

V gene TRBV6-5 combines with J gene TRBJ1-2; unclear D gene. The CDR3 has 13 residues. Germline CDR1 and CDR2: MNHEY and SVGAGI. Trimming cost V 6 bases and J 6 bases, with 14 bases left between them. This CDR3 is CASRPGYQNGYTF. CDR3 DNA: TGTGCCAGCAGACCCGGGTATCAAAATGGCTACACCTTC.

This rearrangement joins TRBV29-1 to TRBJ1-1, with a weak D call TRBD1 (6 bases). Trimming took 5 bases from V and 10 from J, leaving 20 bases between them. The CDR3 totals 13 residues. The germline V gene encodes CDR1 SQVTM and CDR2 ANQGSEA. CDR3 nucleotide sequence: TGCAGCGTTTCCGGGGTTTTAGGGGGACCAGCTTTCTTT. Protein product: CSVSGVLGGPAFF.

This clone was observed a handful of times. The CDR3 DNA reads TGCGCCAGCAGCTTGTTACCTAGCATTGAGACCCAGTACTTC. This codes for CASSLLPSIETQYF. This rearrangement joins TRBV5-1 to TRBJ2-5, with a tentative D call TRBD2 (5 bases). Per the germline V gene, CDR1 is SGHRS and CDR2 is YFSETQ. This CDR3 comprises 14 residues. V shed 1 base and J shed 5 bases, with 12 bases lying between them.

The chain carries TRBV30 and TRBJ1-1; 7 bases are a match to TRBD1. Germline CDR1 GTSNPN, CDR2 SVGIG (reference sequence). V gave up 2 bases and J gave up 0 bases; unmatched junction bases: 6. This CDR3 region has 15 residues. The CDR3 DNA reads as TGTGCCTGGAGTAGAAGACAGGGAGTGAACACTGAAGCTTTCTTT. Residues: CAWSRRQGVNTEAFF.

This clone was detected only a few times. This chain joins TRBV18 and TRBJ2-7; 10 bases map to TRBD2. V shed 3 bases, J shed 6 bases, and the junction held 8 bases outside the gene matches. This CDR3 has 15 residues. Germline CDR1 and CDR2: KGHSH and LQKENI. CDR3 protein: CASSPRTSGSGEQYF. CDR3 bases: TGTGCCAGCTCACCCCGGACTAGCGGATCGGGCGAGCAGTACTTC.

This chain connects TRBV11-2 to TRBJ2-2; the D is unclear. V was clipped by 5 bases and J by 2 bases, with 9 bases between them. The CDR3 extends over 14 amino acids. Germline values: CDR1 SGHAT, CDR2 FQNNGV. CDR3 residues: CASSTHSNTGELFF. CDR3 in DNA: TGTGCCAGCAGCACCCATAGTAACACCGGGGAGCTGTTTTTT.

There are a few counts of this clone. The J gene is TRBJ1-1, the V gene TRBV7-2; 7 bases agree with TRBD1. Germline lookup yields CDR1 SGHTA and CDR2 FQGNSA. Unmatched junction bases numbered 4, after V lost 5 bases and J lost 1 base. The CDR3 extends over 14 amino acids. This CDR3 is CASSPGQSNTEAFF. The DNA of the CDR3 is TGTGCCAGCAGCCCGGGACAGTCGAACACTGAAGCTTTCTTT.

This clone was observed a few times. V usage is TRBV2 and J usage is TRBJ2-7; no definite D call. Germline V gives CDR1 SNHLY, CDR2 FYNNEI. The CDR3 length is 13 residues. V was clipped by 3 bases and J by 7 bases, with 13 bases between them. CDR3 loop: CASSEGEPREQYF. CDR3 DNA sequence: TGTGCCAGCAGTGAGGGTGAACCGCGGGAGCAGTACTTC.

This clone was observed a few times. The chain uses TRBV29-1 and TRBJ2-5; 10 bases are shared with TRBD2. Germline-derived CDR1 and CDR2 are SQVTM and ANQGSEA. This CDR3 has 14 amino acids. V gave up 0 bases and J gave up 4 bases; unmatched junction bases: 2. As DNA, the CDR3 is TGCAGCGTTGAAGAGGCTAGCGGGAGAGAGACCCAGTACTTC. Encoded protein: CSVEEASGRETQYF.

The chain is built from TRBV27 and TRBJ2-3, with TRBD2 matching 9 bases. CDR3 length: 16 amino acids. Unmatched junction bases numbered 10, after V lost 4 bases and J lost 5 bases. The V gene's germline CDR1 is MNHEY and CDR2 SMNVEV (reference sequence). The CDR3 is CASSSIAGAPVDTQYF. The CDR3 nucleotides read TGTGCCAGCAGTTCGATAGCGGGAGCCCCGGTAGATACGCAGTATTTT.

The chain is built from TRBV30 and TRBJ2-3; unclear D gene. Trimming took off 0 bases at V and 6 bases at J, with 13 bases between the two ends. In germline, CDR1 is GTSNPN, CDR2 SVGIG (reference sequence). The CDR3 runs to 14 residues. Here the CDR3 DNA reads TGTGCCTGGAGTGTACTGAATTCTCGGGATACGCAGTATTTT. Translation gives CAWSVLNSRDTQYF.

This clone came up a few times. The chain is built from TRBV10-3 and TRBJ2-5, with D maybe TRBD1 (6 bases). Germline V gene lookup returns CDR1 ENHRY and CDR2 SYGVKD. The CDR3 totals 16 residues. Trimming left V 3 bases short and J 5 bases short, with 19 bases between. DNA for the CDR3: TGTGCCATCAGTGAATTTGGGACAAAAAGTGGGGAGACCCAGTACTTC. Protein: CAISEFGTKSGETQYF.

This rearrangement joins TRBV5-4 to TRBJ2-1; a weak D match, TRBD1 (7 bases). From germline, CDR1 is SGHNT and CDR2 YYREEE (reference sequence). V was trimmed by 4 bases and J by 7 bases, leaving 24 bases between them. The CDR3 is 17 amino acids. This chain's CDR3 is CASSEVRGRDLWNEQFF. CDR3 nucleotides: TGTGCCAGCAGCGAGGTAAGGGGGCGGGACCTCTGGAATGAGCAGTTCTTC.

This clone was seen more than once but under ten times. The CDR3 region has the DNA TGTGCCAGCCCCCGAACGGGTGGAGAAAACACTGAAGCTTTCTTT. Translating it yields CASPRTGGENTEAFF. The chain has TRBV28 and TRBJ1-1; no reliable D call. From germline, CDR1 is MDHEN and CDR2 SYDVKM. V lost 8 bases, J lost 2 bases, and 18 bases lay in between. This CDR3 has 15 amino acids.